This TCR beta chain was sequenced during a study of blood T cell repertoires in COVID-19. Clones were read by immunoSEQ multiplex PCR, and TCRdb kept only the in-frame ones, dropping some. The sample shows 400,000 to 550,000 clones, about 90% of them seen only once. The CDR3 runs 16 residues. The V segment lost 5 bases and the J segment 8 bases; nucleotides outside the gene matches: 14. The germline gives CDR1 LNHDA, CDR2 SQIVND (reference sequence). The chain employs TRBV19 and TRBJ1-4; 7 bases line up with TRBD1. Sequenced material: PBMCs or T cells enriched from blood (not recorded which). The sequence came from a woman in her late teens or twenties with acute COVID-19. The CDR3 protein is CASSPPQGGDLEKLFF. The CDR3, as DNA: TGTGCCAGTAGTCCACCCCAGGGGGGAGATTTAGAAAAACTGTTTTTT.